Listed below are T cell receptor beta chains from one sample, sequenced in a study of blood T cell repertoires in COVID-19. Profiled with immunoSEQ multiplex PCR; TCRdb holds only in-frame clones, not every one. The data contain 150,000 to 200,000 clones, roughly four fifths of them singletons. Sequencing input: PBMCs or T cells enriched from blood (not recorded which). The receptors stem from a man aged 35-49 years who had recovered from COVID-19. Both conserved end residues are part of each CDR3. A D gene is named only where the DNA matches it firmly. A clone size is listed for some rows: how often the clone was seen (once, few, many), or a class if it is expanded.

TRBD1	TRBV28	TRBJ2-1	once	TGTGCCAGCAGAAGACAGGGGACGCAGGTGTTCTTC	CASRRQGTQVFF
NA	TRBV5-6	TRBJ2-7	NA	TGTGCCAGCAGCCCCGGAGGGGCCTACGAGCAGTACTTC	CASSPGGAYEQYF
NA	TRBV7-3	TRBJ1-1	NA	TGTGCCAGCAGCCCTCAGGGAAGGAGTGAAGCTTTCTTT	CASSPQGRSEAFF
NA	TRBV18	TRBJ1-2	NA	TGTGCCAGCTCACCACCGTCCAGCAGGTTCTGGGGCTACACCTTC	CASSPPSSRFWGYTF
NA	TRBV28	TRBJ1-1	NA	TGTGCCAGCAGCTTGCCAGGGAACACTGAAGCTTTCTTT	CASSLPGNTEAFF
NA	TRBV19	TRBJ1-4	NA	TGTGCCAGTAGTCGAAGTGACAGAAATGAAAAACTGTTTTTT	CASSRSDRNEKLFF
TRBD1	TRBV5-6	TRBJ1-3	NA	TGTGCCAGCAGCTGGGACAGGTCGACTGGAAACACCATATATTTT	CASSWDRSTGNTIYF
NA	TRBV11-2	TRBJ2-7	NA	TGTGCCAGCAGCTGGAGTTCCTCGGGCTACGAGCAGTACTTC	CASSWSSSGYEQYF
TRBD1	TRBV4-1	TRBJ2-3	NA	TGCGCCAGCAGCCCCGGTGGGACAGGGGTGCCAGATACGCAGTATTTT	CASSPGGTGVPDTQYF
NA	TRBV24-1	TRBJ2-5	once	TGTGCCACCAGTGATGCTACAGGGCCCCAAGAGACCCAGTACTTC	CATSDATGPQETQYF
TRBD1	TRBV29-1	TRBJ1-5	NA	TGCAGCGCAGGACAGGGAGGTAATCAGCCCCAGCATTTT	CSAGQGGNQPQHF